The entry that follows covers one T cell receptor (beta chain) sequence. No antigen is known for it. The input lacks base qualities; no much larger clone sits a single base away. Only healthy Caucasian donors were included. Three pairs of female monozygotic twins, all aged roughly 18 to 29 years, made up the twin cohort. CD4+ and CD8+ T cell populations were isolated with positive isolation kits from Invitrogen. The sample is drawn from a study of identical twins listed by TCRdb under 2016. The study in broad terms: To test whether fetal clonotypes persist, the study used deep sequencing on TCR alpha and beta repertoires from monozygotic twins, unrelated adults of various ages, and cord blood. To rule out contamination, the twin experiments were replicated at different times with different library preparation protocols.

Libraries were constructed by 5' RACE. Sequencing used an Illumina HiSeq 2000. A universal primer binding site was introduced by template switching, and a unique molecular identifier was present in the final cDNA, enabling accurate counting of TCR cDNA molecules. Specific primers in the conserved constant-segment region were used to synthesize first-strand cDNA for the TCR alpha and beta chains. To control for contamination, each cDNA library was double barcoded with a SMART-Mk sample barcode plus Illumina barcodes. Two successive PCR steps introduced TruSeq adapter sequences along with Illumina sample barcodes. The Illumina HiSeq platform was used with custom primers to sequence TCR alpha and beta cDNA libraries. Regarding the original processing steps: MiGEC processed the raw reads to extract unique molecular identifiers, while MiXCR was used to determine the CDR3 positions. For each individual, recombination models were inferred using an EM algorithm with the repgenHMM and IGoR tools. Shared clonotype analysis was performed with the tcR package in R, normalizing sharing by the product of cloneset sizes. To study raw recombination without the effects of thymic and clonal selection, out-of-frame nonproductive sequences were analyzed. TCRdb reworked the public reads: Q25 trimming with fastp, MiXCR clone assembly, productive beta chains retained. Each entry is one CDR3 protein sequence, shown with its most common DNA and genes. In this record, the V and J calls reflect TCRdb's handling and not the investigators' own analysis. The sample table holds 400,000 to 550,000 distinct CDR3 sequences, of which 22% were seen once. Together, the top ten hold about 0.93% of the sample.

Summary of the overall study and its limitations: In monozygotic twins, recombination models systematically underestimated out-of-frame TCR alpha sharing, but the models matched the sharing seen between unrelated individuals. Fewer insertions were carried by abundant cord blood beta clonotypes, a similar but weaker trend appeared in young adult naive repertoires, and no such trend appeared in memory repertoires. Compared with coincidental sharing between unrelated individuals, an excess of low generation-probability sequences was observed among out-of-frame TCR alpha sequences shared between twins. Zero-insertion analyses could be partly confounded by invariant T cells such as MAIT and iNKT, though diverse VJ usage argued against such confounding for most clonotypes. In beta out-of-frame sequences, excess twin sharing was weaker, because having fewer shared sequences lowered the signal-to-noise ratio. Because the same donors could not be followed over many years, the conclusions relied on cross-sectional statistical analysis.

Trimming accounts for 2 bases at V and 10 bases at J, while the number of junction bases matched to no gene is 6. Counted from cysteine to phenylalanine, this CDR3 has 14 amino acids. The CDR3 DNA has 42 bases and is translated from base 1. Separately, the same data were catalogued under a study of T cells expressing NK-cell markers. The second study's authors report: In sorted CD3+CD56+NKG2C+, CD3+CD56+NKG2C- and CD3+CD56-NKG2C+ T-cell subsets from 7 to 9 donors, TCR beta-chain repertoires were profiled. Among the eight sequenced donors, seven were HCMV-seropositive and one was HCMV-seronegative. To restrict sorting to alphabetaTCR-expressing T cells, an anti-gammadeltaTCR antibody was added in several experiments. For roughly 6 donors, the dominant CD3+CD56+NKG2C+ clonotypes were among the top 10 CD8+ clonotypes and accounted for roughly 1.0-8% of CD8+ T cells. Those dominant clonotypes were again the most abundant among CD3+CD56-NKG2C+ cells in a handful of donors, at roughly 25-65%. Whether the expanded NKG2C-expressing T cell clones were specific for HCMV antigens remained unclear. The eight sequenced donors were randomly selected healthy volunteers, three men and five women. HCMV serostatus was determined by detecting HCMV-specific IgG in serum with a commercial ELISA kit. MIGEC was used to demultiplex reads and group the reads by UMI, and MiTCR was used to assemble and quantify clonotypes. To exclude erroneous sequences, any TCR cDNA sequence not supported by at least two reads was discarded. The tcR package was used for downstream repertoire analysis, with clonotypes matched between fractions based on CDR3 nucleotide sequence plus V segment. Antigen specificity was annotated against VDJdb with VDJmatch, allowing one amino acid substitution in CDR3.

The sequence came from a woman under 30 in good health. Material for sequencing was CD4+ T cells sorted from blood. This sequence uses TRBV12-3 or TRBV12-4 and TRBJ2-1, and 9 junction bases match TRBD2. The DNA sequence is as follows: TGTGCCAGCAGTTTACCGCGGGGGGGCCGGGAGCAGTTCTTC. It codes for CASSLPRGGREQFF.